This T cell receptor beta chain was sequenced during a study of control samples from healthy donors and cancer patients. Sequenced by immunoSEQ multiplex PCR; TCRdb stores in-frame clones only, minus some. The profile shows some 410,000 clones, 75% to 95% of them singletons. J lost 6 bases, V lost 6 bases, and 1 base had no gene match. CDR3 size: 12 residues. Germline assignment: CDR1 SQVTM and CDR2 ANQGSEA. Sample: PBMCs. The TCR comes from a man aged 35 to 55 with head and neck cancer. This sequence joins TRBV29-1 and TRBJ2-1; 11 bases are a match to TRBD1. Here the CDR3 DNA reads TGCAGCGTCGGACAGGGGGCCAATGAGCAGTTCTTC. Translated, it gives CSVGQGANEQFF.